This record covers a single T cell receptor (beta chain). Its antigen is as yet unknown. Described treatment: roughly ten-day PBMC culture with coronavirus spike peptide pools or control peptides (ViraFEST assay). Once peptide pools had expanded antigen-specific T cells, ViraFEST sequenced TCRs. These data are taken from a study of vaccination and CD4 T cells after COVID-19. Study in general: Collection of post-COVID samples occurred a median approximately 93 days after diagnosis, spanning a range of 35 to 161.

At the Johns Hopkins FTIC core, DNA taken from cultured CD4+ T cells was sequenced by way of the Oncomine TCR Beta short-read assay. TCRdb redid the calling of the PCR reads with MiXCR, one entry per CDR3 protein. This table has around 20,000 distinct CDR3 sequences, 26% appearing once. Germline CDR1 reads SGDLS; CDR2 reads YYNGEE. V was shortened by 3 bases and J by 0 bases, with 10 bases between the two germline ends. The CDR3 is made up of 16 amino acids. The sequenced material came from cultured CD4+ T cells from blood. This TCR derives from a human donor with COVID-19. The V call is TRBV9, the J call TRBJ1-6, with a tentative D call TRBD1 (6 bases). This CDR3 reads CASSDGQRSYNSPLHF. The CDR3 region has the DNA TGTGCCAGCAGCGACGGACAGCGCTCCTATAATTCACCCCTCCACTTT.